The present TCR beta chain was sequenced within a study of identical twins. Study results and caveats: Because invariant MAIT and iNKT cells could be present, zero-insertion analyses could be partly confounded. Clonotypes of the beta chain that were abundant in cord blood carried fewer insertions (memory repertoires showed none).

Each cDNA held unique molecular identifiers, and template switching gave it a universal primer site. TCRdb called the 5' RACE reads again in MiXCR, with one record for every CDR3 protein. The table lists approximately 250,000 distinct CDR3 sequences, 6% to 7% of them singletons. This clonotype was counted many times. Its antigen is not known. There are 12 residues in the CDR3. Germline V gene lookup returns CDR1 MRHNA and CDR2 SNTAGT. V gave up 7 bases and J gave up 8 bases, with 12 bases separating them. The same sample was also studied in work on T cells expressing NK-cell markers. According to that study: The dominant NKG2C+ clonotypes represented about 1.0-7.0% of CD8+ T cells in five or six donors.

Sequences were obtained from CD8+ T cells sorted from blood. V gene TRBV6-4 combines with J gene TRBJ2-1; D might be TRBD1 (6 bases). The receptor comes from a woman between 18 and 29 years old in good health. CDR3 DNA: TGTGCCAGCATGCTTGGGGGCTATGAGCAGTTCTTC. Translated, it gives CASMLGGYEQFF.